This T cell receptor beta chain was profiled in a study of blood T cells in healthy people across ages. Background on the study: The capture of about one barcoded beta molecule per two T cells was achieved by template switching.

Study-level results: Comparison with aged donors showed that long-lived donors had more naive CD4+ cells and higher diversity.

A sample-barcoded 5' primer and a J-beta primer mix were used in a second PCR of roughly 7 to 11 cycles. Each cDNA molecule was tagged by a template-switch adaptor that had 12 random nucleotides. TCRdb recomputed calls from the 5' RACE reads with MiXCR, one row per CDR3 protein. The repertoire holds 600,000 to 850,000 distinct CDR3 sequences, 43% seen once, with 20% to 25% in the top ten. Total RNA, at least 5 micrograms per sample, was extracted from PBMCs. With respect to this clonotype: The antigen remains undetermined.

V was shortened by 0 bases and J by 0 bases, with 7 bases between the two germline ends. This CDR3 region has 15 residues. Germline V gene sequence: CDR1 MNHEY, CDR2 SMNVEV (reference sequence). This clonotype was obtained from a woman aged 60-70 years in good health. Specimen: blood. The V gene is TRBV27, the J gene TRBJ2-3, with D unclear. CDR3 sequence: CASSLSRPSTDTQYF. The CDR3 nucleotides read TGTGCCAGCAGTTTATCTCGACCTAGCACAGATACGCAGTATTTT.